These 27 T cell receptor beta chains originate from one sample sequenced in a study of cytomegalovirus exposure and HLA in healthy donors (dated by TCRdb to about 2017). The method was the immunoSEQ multiplex PCR assay. A mixture of 60 forward primers for TCR Vbeta segments and 13 reverse primers for TCR Jbeta segments was used in the multiplex PCR. TCRdb's version of the immuneACCESS table is confined to in-frame rearrangements and falls short of the full clone set. An unresolved V gene accounts for under half of the shortfall where checked; the remainder is of unknown origin. This sample is represented by 90,000 to 120,000 clones; about 81% of them were singletons. The ten largest account for roughly 2.5% of the sample. Material for sequencing was PBMCs. The receptor set was obtained from a young man in good health and CMV-seropositive.

This clone is a singleton in its sample. The gene calls are TRBV7-9 and TRBJ1-2; D is unresolved. Germline CDR1 and CDR2: SEHNR and FQNEAQ (reference sequence). V was shortened by 3 bases and J by 2 bases, with 7 bases between the two germline ends. The CDR3 contains 13 residues. CDR3 coding DNA: TGTGCCAGCAGCTTCCCGGGAAACTATGGCTACACCTTC. Translation: CASSFPGNYGYTF.

The rearrangement uses TRBV7-2 and TRBJ1-4; D is possibly TRBD1 (5 bases). The V gene lost 5 bases and the J gene lost 6 bases, with 16 bases spanning the gap. The CDR3 contains 15 residues. From germline, CDR1 is SGHTA and CDR2 FQGNSA. The CDR3 sequence is CASSLQNRRDEKLFF. The CDR3 nucleotides are TGTGCCAGCAGCCTACAAAACAGGAGGGATGAAAAACTGTTTTTT.

This clone was seen a few times. This chain joins TRBV5-4 and TRBJ1-1, with TRBD1 matching over 8 bases. V was clipped by 1 base and J by 4 bases; unmatched bases: 0. Looked up from germline, CDR1 is SGHNT and CDR2 is YYREEE (reference sequence). The CDR3 loop spans 13 amino acids. The CDR3 sequence: CASSLTGGTEAFF. The CDR3 DNA sequence: TGTGCCAGCAGCTTGACAGGGGGCACTGAAGCTTTCTTT.

The chain couples TRBV7-8 to TRBJ2-1; D is unclear. The length of the CDR3 is 16 residues. With 2 bases removed from V and 0 bases from J, the gap between germline ends came to 11 bases. The germline CDR1 and CDR2 sequences are SGHVS and FQNEAQ. CDR3 coding DNA: TGTGCCAGCAGCTTAAACCAAGCCACCTCCTACAATGAGCAGTTCTTC. Protein: CASSLNQATSYNEQFF.

V and J are TRBV5-5 and TRBJ1-4; 12 bases are shared with TRBD1. V lost 2 bases to trimming and J lost 5 bases; unmatched junction nucleotides: 7. There are 17 residues in the CDR3. Germline values: CDR1 SGHKS, CDR2 YYEKEE (reference sequence). The CDR3 sequence: CASSFPGTGGANEKLFF. The CDR3 nucleotides read TGTGCCAGCAGCTTTCCCGGGACAGGGGGCGCCAATGAAAAACTGTTTTTT. Complete variable domain (other parts from reference TRBV5-5 and TRBJ1-4): DAGVTQSPTHLIKTRGQQVTLRCSPISGHKSVSWYQQVLGQGPQFIFQYYEKEERGRGNFPDRFSARQFPNYSSELNVNALLLGDSALYLCASSFPGTGGANEKLFFGSGTQLSVL.

The chain recombines TRBV6-4 with TRBJ2-1, with D possibly TRBD2 on 7 matching bases. This CDR3 is built from 15 residues. The V end was cut by 5 bases, the J end by 4 bases, with 15 bases between. CDR1 is MRHNA, CDR2 SNTAGT, per germline. CDR3: CASSPTGGRYNEQFF. CDR3 bases: TGTGCCAGCAGTCCGACCGGGGGGCGATACAATGAGCAGTTCTTC.

The chain employs TRBV12-2 and TRBJ2-7; the table's D call, TRBD2, was not checked against the DNA. TRBV12-2 is a known pseudogene. The CDR3 is made up of 14 amino acids. The CDR3 DNA reads as TGTGCAAGTCGCCGTACCAACTCCCAACGGGAGCAGTACTTC. It encodes CASRRTNSQREQYF.

The chain joins TRBV5-1 to TRBJ2-3; possibly TRBD2 for D (5 bases). The CDR3 contains 15 residues. V was pared by 4 bases and J by 0 bases, with 12 bases between. The germline V gene has CDR1 SGHRS and CDR2 YFSETQ. The CDR3 protein is CASSLQLASTDTQYF. In nucleotides, the CDR3 is TGCGCCAGCAGCCTACAGCTAGCTAGCACAGATACGCAGTATTTT. Together with reference TRBV5-1 and TRBJ2-3, the CDR3 gives the full variable domain: KAGVTQTPRYLIKTRGQQVTLSCSPISGHRSVSWYQQTPGQGLQFLFEYFSETQRNKGNFPGRFSGRQFSNSRSEMNVSTLELGDSALYLCASSLQLASTDTQYFGPGTRLTVL.

The chain couples TRBV27 to TRBJ1-4; TRBD1 matches 7 bases. Trimming removed 4 bases from V and 7 bases from J; junction bases left unmatched: 6. Germline lookup yields CDR1 MNHEY and CDR2 SMNVEV (reference sequence). The length of the CDR3 is 14 residues. The CDR3 nucleotides read TGTGCCAGCAGTTCAGGACAGGAGCTTGAAAAACTGTTTTTT. Its translation: CASSSGQELEKLFF.

The CDR3 DNA reads TGTGCTAGTGGTTTGGTCTCGGATTTGAGGGAGAGGCAGTACTTC. It translates to CASGLVSDLRERQYF. The chain couples TRBV12-5 to TRBJ2-7, with D possibly being TRBD2 (5 bases). This CDR3 has 15 amino acids. The germline gives CDR1 LGHNT, CDR2 FRNRAP. With 0 bases removed from V and 9 bases from J, the gap between germline ends came to 18 bases. The entire variable domain, with the rest obtained from reference TRBV12-5 and TRBJ2-7, is as follows: DARVTQTPRHKVTEMGQEVTMRCQPILGHNTVFWYRQTMMQGLELLAYFRNRAPLDDSGMPKDRFSAEMPDATLATLKIQPSEPRDSAVYFCASGLVSDLRERQYFGPGTRLTVT.

The genes are TRBV5-5 and TRBJ1-1, with 9 bases lining up with TRBD1. The CDR3 spans 14 residues. Germline lookup yields CDR1 SGHKS and CDR2 YYEKEE (reference sequence). V lost 5 bases and J lost 4; bases outside the gene matches: 6. Written as DNA, the CDR3 is TGTGCCAGCAGTTCCACAGGGGGCATCACTGAAGCTTTCTTT. Translating it yields CASSSTGGITEAFF.

The chain links TRBV5-1 to TRBJ2-1; D might be TRBD2 (5 bases). The germline CDR1 and CDR2 sequences are SGHRS and YFSETQ. V lost 7 bases, J lost 0 bases, and 8 bases lay in between. The CDR3 has 13 amino acids. CDR3 in DNA: TGCGCCAGCCGGACTGACTCCTACAATGAGCAGTTCTTC. It encodes CASRTDSYNEQFF.

V is TRBV5-4 and J is TRBJ1-2, with D possibly being TRBD1 (6 bases). Germline V gene lookup returns CDR1 SGHNT and CDR2 YYREEE (reference sequence). CDR3 length equals 13 residues. V lost 2 bases and J 4 bases, leaving 9 bases between the germline ends. This CDR3 reads CASSFGQLYGYTF. DNA for the CDR3: TGTGCCAGCAGCTTCGGACAGCTCTATGGCTACACCTTC. The full variable domain, with the rest looked up from reference TRBV5-4 and TRBJ1-2, is ETGVTQSPTHLIKTRGQQVTLRCSSQSGHNTVSWYQQALGQGPQFIFQYYREEENGRGNFPPRFSGLQFPNYSSELNVNALELDDSALYLCASSFGQLYGYTFGSGTRLTVV.

The V call is TRBV5-4, the J call TRBJ2-2; 8 bases fit TRBD2. Trimming at V came to 0 bases and at J to 1 base, leaving 8 bases not matched to a gene. There are 18 residues in the CDR3. Germline CDR1 SGHNT, CDR2 YYREEE (reference sequence). CDR3 bases: TGTGCCAGCAGCTTGGTTACTACGGGGGGGTGGAACACCGGGGAGCTGTTTTTT. Protein product: CASSLVTTGGWNTGELFF.

The chain links TRBV11-2 to TRBJ1-4; 8 bases map to TRBD1. V shed 5 bases and J 8 bases; nucleotides not matched to a gene: 4. The V gene's germline CDR1 is SGHAT and CDR2 FQNNGV. This CDR3 contains 13 residues. As DNA, the CDR3 is TGTGCCAGCAGCGCGGACAGGGTCGAAAAACTGTTTTTT. This codes for CASSADRVEKLFF.

CDR3 DNA: TGTGCCAGCAGTGAAAGCGGACAGGGGTCCCCCTACGAGCAGTACTTC. The encoded protein is CASSESGQGSPYEQYF. This chain joins TRBV6-1 and TRBJ2-7; 9 bases are a match to TRBD1. Germline CDR1 reads MNHNS; CDR2 reads SASEGT. CDR3 length equals 16 residues. V was pared by 2 bases and J by 2 bases, with 7 bases of the junction left unmatched.

This clone was seen a single time. This chain uses TRBV10-3 with TRBJ2-1; TRBD1 agrees at 10 bases. The CDR3 contains 13 residues. After removal of 6 bases from V and 8 bases from J, the junction contained 4 bases not matched to a gene. Germline CDR1 and CDR2: ENHRY and SYGVKD. CDR3 nucleotide sequence: TGTGCCATCAGCGGACAGGGGGGCTATGAGCAGTTCTTC. The encoded protein is CAISGQGGYEQFF.

With respect to this clone: The junction does not match germline at one end; this may be a read error. The CDR3, as DNA: TGTTCCAGCAGCTCCGCGGGTACTGAAGCTTTCTTT. This sequence encodes CSSSSAGTEAFF. The rearrangement joins TRBV7-9 to TRBJ1-1, with D unresolved. This CDR3 contains 12 residues. The germline V gene encodes CDR1 SEHNR and CDR2 FQNEAQ (reference sequence).

V gene TRBV6-5 combines with J gene TRBJ2-1, with D unresolved. Germline-derived CDR1 and CDR2 are MNHEY and SVGAGI. V lost 5 bases and J lost 4, with 12 bases in between. The CDR3 runs 14 residues. CDR3 bases: TGTGCCAGCAGTCCTTCGACTGTATACAATGAGCAGTTCTTC. Translation: CASSPSTVYNEQFF.

The chain has TRBV7-6 and TRBJ1-1, with TRBD1 matching over 7 bases. This CDR3 region has 14 residues. CDR1 and CDR2 from the germline V gene are SGHVS and FNYEAQ. The V gene end was trimmed by 5 bases and the J gene end by 5 bases; junction bases not matched to a gene: 8. The CDR3 here is CASSKGAPGTEAFF. The DNA of the CDR3 is TGTGCCAGCAGCAAGGGGGCTCCGGGGACTGAAGCTTTCTTT. Supplemented by reference TRBV7-6 and TRBJ1-1, the full variable domain reads GAGVSQSPRYKVTKRGQDVALRCDPISGHVSLYWYRQALGQGPEFLTYFNYEAQQDKSGLPNDRFSAERPEGSISTLTIQRTEQRDSAMYRCASSKGAPGTEAFFGQGTRLTVV.

J is TRBJ2-3 and V is TRBV6-6; 7 bases are shared with TRBD1. The CDR3 consists of 13 residues. V gave up 7 bases and J gave up 8 bases; unmatched junction bases: 9. Germline CDR1 is MNHNY and CDR2 is SVGAGI (reference sequence). The CDR3 here is CASTSRGSVTQYF. In nucleotides, the CDR3 is TGTGCCAGCACAAGCAGGGGGTCCGTTACGCAGTATTTT.

The V gene is TRBV19, the J gene TRBJ1-1; D is perhaps TRBD1 (5 bases). CDR3 length: 15 residues. The V gene lost 5 bases and the J gene lost 2 bases, with 15 bases spanning the gap. Germline CDR1 and CDR2: LNHDA and SQIVND (reference sequence). For the CDR3, the DNA is TGTGCCAGTAGTTTCCTCTCGGGGACTAACACTGAAGCTTTCTTT. It is translated as CASSFLSGTNTEAFF.

V is TRBV18 and J is TRBJ2-1, with a tentative D call TRBD2 (6 bases). V dropped 3 bases and J dropped 6 bases, with 12 bases sitting between them. CDR3 length equals 14 residues. Germline V CDR1 and CDR2: KGHSH, LQKENI. CDR3 DNA: TGTGCCAGCTCACCTCCCGGGAGTCCCAATGAGCAGTTCTTC. This sequence encodes CASSPPGSPNEQFF.

The CDR3 loop is CASSFSGRGNYEQYF. The CDR3 nucleotides are TGTGCCAGCAGCTTTTCTGGACGAGGGAACTACGAGCAGTACTTC. This chain joins TRBV7-9 and TRBJ2-7; perhaps TRBD2 as D (5 bases). Looked up from germline, CDR1 is SEHNR and CDR2 is FQNEAQ (reference sequence). The V and J ends lost 3 bases and 3 bases respectively, with 15 bases between them. The CDR3 consists of 15 residues.

The chain has TRBV6-5 and TRBJ2-7; 7 bases match TRBD1. Germline assignment: CDR1 MNHEY and CDR2 SVGAGI. With V trimmed by 5 bases and J by 3 bases, 4 bases remained unmatched. This CDR3 comprises 13 residues. The CDR3, as DNA: TGTGCCAGCAGTACGTGGACAGGCTACGAGCAGTACTTC. This encodes CASSTWTGYEQYF.

The chain is built from TRBV7-9 and TRBJ1-2; 9 nucleotides agree with TRBD1. J lost 3 bases, V lost 5 bases, and 4 bases had no gene match. Germline lookup yields CDR1 SEHNR and CDR2 FQNEAQ (reference sequence). This CDR3 comprises 14 residues. The CDR3, as DNA: TGTGCCAGCAGCGTCCGGGACAGGGACTATGGCTACACCTTC. Its translation: CASSVRDRDYGYTF.

The V gene is TRBV9, the J gene TRBJ2-3, with 12 bases lining up with TRBD1. Germline V lookup: CDR1 SGDLS, CDR2 YYNGEE. The CDR3 sequence is 15 residues long. V lost 4 bases, J lost 6 bases, and 6 bases stayed unmatched. The CDR3 protein is CASSIGTGGFDTQYF. Here the CDR3 DNA reads TGTGCCAGCAGCATTGGGACAGGGGGCTTTGATACGCAGTATTTT.